This T cell receptor (beta chain) was profiled in a study of human T cells and chemical hapten exposure. About the study: Alopecia areata, totalis and universalis patients, mostly female, were included.

V dropped 5 bases and J dropped 5 bases, with 15 bases sitting between them. The CDR3 is made up of 14 amino acids. TCRdb re-called the RACE reads through MiXCR, storing one row per CDR3 protein. The table has some 340,000 distinct CDR3 sequences, under 8% seen once. The time point: patch test 1, 2 weeks after DPC sensitization. The treatment was: therapeutic diphenylcyclopropenone sensitization with weekly scalp DPC. Specimen: whole blood, collected in connection with sensitization to the hapten diphenylcyclopropenone (DPC). The TCR sequence derives from a woman between 18 and 29 years old with alopecia areata. Some clones in this sample may be carry-over from other donors' samples. The chain recombines TRBV12-3 or TRBV12-4 with TRBJ1-1; weak D call: TRBD1 (6 bases). The CDR3 DNA sequence: TGTGCCAGCAGTAACAGGAAGGGGGGGACTGAAGCTTTCTTT. As protein: CASSNRKGGTEAFF.